What follows describes a single T cell receptor beta chain. CDR1 and CDR2 (germline): SEHNR, FQNEAQ (reference sequence). The ends were cut back, 1 base at V and 5 bases at J, with 12 bases in the middle. The CDR3 has 15 residues. An input of about 0.5 to 1 ug of RNA was subjected to reverse transcription using random hexamers. The method of amplification for TCR beta CDR3 was immunoSEQ multiplex PCR, covering 54 Vbeta and 13 Jbeta. TCRdb independently ran MiXCR on the immunoSEQ multiplex PCR reads; one entry per CDR3 protein. The data show under 550,000 distinct CDR3 sequences, approximately 85% seen once. CD8+ and CD4+ T cells circulating in blood were sequenced for TCR beta. The multiple sclerosis controls were treatment-naive patients affected by stable or active relapsing-remitting disease. The authors negatively isolated CD8+ and CD4+ T cells and FACS-enriched TEMRA cells. The data originate from a study of CD8 T cells in Susac syndrome.

The clonotype was recovered from a human donor with multiple sclerosis. The chain has TRBV7-9 and TRBJ2-1; tentatively, D is TRBD1 or TRBD2 (5 bases each). The sequenced material came from CD8+ T cells from PBMCs. CDR3 protein: CASSLVGTEDNEQFF. The CDR3 DNA reads TGTGCCAGCAGCTTAGTTGGGACCGAGGACAATGAGCAGTTCTTC.